This T cell receptor beta chain was identified in a study of blood T cell repertoires in COVID-19 (dated by TCRdb to the early 2020s). At the level of the whole study: The collaborator samples originated in the United States, Italy and Spain and spanned the acute and convalescent phases of COVID-19. The prospective study material was composed of cDNA or gDNA derived from T cells, B-cell-depleted T cells, or PBMCs. Subjects who had been exposed to COVID-19, were actively infected with it, or had recovered from it provided the deeply sampled blood TCRbeta repertoires that made up the dataset. A freely available public database, intended as a resource for researchers studying the immune response to SARS-CoV-2, is where the repertoires were released. Samples came from the ongoing ImmuneRACE study (first 160 participants) plus 1,254 subjects from 6 global collaborators. Nearly every sample came with metadata listing a de-identified subject ID, COVID-19 status, age in years and sex. Where available, HLA class I and class II types were obtained from metadata supplied by the sample provider rather than from assay-based typing. The paper's findings and limits, for the study overall: Clinical and demographic metadata were provided uncurated, with the amount varying by source and participant.

The immunoSEQ Assay, a bias-controlled multiplex PCR, was used to amplify TCRbeta CDR3 regions from genomic DNA. As for the original processing: Within the assay, amplification of reference gene primers was used to estimate how many nucleated cells each sample contained. To quantify the absolute abundance of each unique TCRbeta CDR3 rearrangement, sequence reads were collapsed and filtered. For each sample, productive Simpson clonality was calculated by taking the square root of Simpson's diversity index across productive rearrangements. TCRdb took this table from immuneACCESS and kept in-frame rearrangements with V and J called. Such tables lack part of the clones; where checked against another copy, unresolved V genes explain under half of the gap, and the rest is unexplained. The V and J calls and the clone size are those of that table, but D and trimming were determined from the DNA. The sample table contains 130,000 or so clones; only one count was recorded for about 88% of them. Of the sample, around 2.4% falls within the top ten clones.

A note on this clone: What this receptor recognizes is not known. No base-level quality is on record; no much larger clone is a single base apart.

Inclusive of the bounding cysteine and phenylalanine, the CDR3 is 14 residues long. The CDR3 DNA has 42 bases and is translated from base 1. Based on the germline V gene, the CDR1 and CDR2 sequences are KGHSH and LQKENI. V loses 5 bases, J loses 2 bases, and the germline ends lie 11 bases apart. Participants in the prospective study were aged roughly 18 to 100 years, lived in about two dozen United States geographic areas, and enrolled through a virtual design. Cohort assignment in the prospective study relied on participant-reported clinical history from a screening survey and a study questionnaire. Mobile phlebotomists in the prospective study collected whole blood, serum and a nasopharyngeal or oropharyngeal swab from every participant. Prospective study participants could optionally give additional blood draws and questionnaires over an approximately 2-month period. Before DNA extraction, prospective study blood samples were shipped either frozen or at room temperature.

Sequencing was done on a sample of PBMCs or T cells enriched from blood (not recorded which). Here the chain combines TRBV18 and TRBJ2-3, with no confidently assigned D gene. The TCR originated in a man aged 35 to 55 with acute COVID-19. The DNA is TGTGCCAGCTCAAAAGAAGAGATCACAGATACGCAGTATTTT. Its protein product is CASSKEEITDTQYF.